This TCR beta chain was identified during a study of monozygotic twins with inflammatory bowel disease (dated by TCRdb to between 2017 and 2020). With respect to the entire study: The complete study included around 30 monozygotic twin pairs: 19 IBD-discordant Danish pairs and nine German pairs, of which four were IBD-concordant and five were IBD-discordant. The search for disease-associated traits relied mainly on comparing IBD patients with their genetically identical healthy co-twins within discordant pairs. Each individual had, on average, about 151 000 unique TCRalpha sequences and 181 000 unique TCRbeta sequences available for analysis. Points the paper makes about the study in general: No single strong signal or clonotype linked to IBD turned up in the results, so the idea that one exists was not supported. Background noise and inter-individual variability may have been introduced into the repertoires by the differing immunosuppressive treatments among patients. Different T cell subtypes could not be distinguished in the analysis. Compared with healthy twins, IBD patients shared fewer clonotypes with other individuals, and the difference was most pronounced in patients with signs of disease activity. Repertoire similarity did not differ between concordant and discordant twins, possibly due to limited statistical power. TCRbeta repertoire diversity, by inverse Simpson index, was decreased in IBD patients compared with their healthy co-twins.

From each donor, a roughly 2.5 ml peripheral blood sample was drawn into PAXgene tubes and stored at -80 degrees C. Without any T cell sorting, total RNA was extracted from whole blood using the PAXgene blood miRNA kit on an automated QIAcube. Peripheral blood from monozygotic twin pairs, either concordant or discordant for inflammatory bowel disease, underwent deep TCRalpha and TCRbeta repertoire profiling that used unique molecular barcoding. For every twin pair, smoking habits were documented, and each individual was categorised as a current, former or never smoker. Points on this clonotype: The clone's antigen remains unknown.

To prepare the library, 5' RACE was applied. The input for every TCR library was around 4,000 ng of total RNA. cDNA was synthesized with SMARTScribe reverse transcriptase in eight separate reactions per sample. Unique molecular identifiers containing a 6-nucleotide sample barcode were introduced through template switching during cDNA synthesis. TCRalpha and TCRbeta cDNA was amplified by two nested PCRs of roughly 16 and 10 cycles, with bead purification after each PCR. Before amplification, the cDNA was treated with uracil DNA-glycosylase and purified using the QIAquick PCR purification kit. The second PCR was the step at which Illumina TruSeq-compatible adapters and sample-specific barcodes were added. TapeStation and Qubit were used to check library quality and concentration, and around 5.3 ng of each library was pooled. Sequencing of pooled libraries was carried out on an Illumina HiSeq2500 single-index Rapid Run using 2 x 100 bp reads and custom sequencing primers. Per the source publication's procedure: MiGEC version 1.2.6 was used for UMI-based consensus assembly to correct PCR and sequencing errors. MiXCR version 2.1.1 handled V(D)J alignment, clonotype assembly and CDR3 extraction. To normalise gene usage, clonotype sharing and MAIT/NKT TCR abundance, the top 1000, 10 000 and 20 000 clonotypes in each sample were analysed. Diversity was computed as the inverse Simpson index with the vegan R package after downsampling to 27 000 UMIs. Statistical testing used paired Mann-Whitney U tests on the discordant twin pairs and applied Benjamini-Hochberg correction for multiple testing. The reads, reprocessed by TCRdb, yield one row per CDR3 protein sequence and no DNA. These V and J calls derive from TCRdb rather than the authors' analysis. The sample's clone listing holds some 99,000 distinct CDR3 sequences. The ten biggest clones cover 9.5% to 15% of the sample.

Spanning cysteine to phenylalanine, the CDR3 consists of 14 amino acids. The DNA is unrecorded. The germline V gene specifies SQVTM as CDR1 and ANQGSEA as CDR2. The origin of this receptor is a human donor with ulcerative colitis or Crohn's disease, or a healthy co-twin of an affected twin (not recorded which). This chain is built from TRBV29-1 and TRBJ2-2; without DNA, the TCRdb call of TRBD2 cannot be checked. Material: blood. The CDR3 protein is CSVAGDSHTGELFF.